The subject of this entry is one T cell receptor beta chain. This specimen comes from a study of control samples from healthy donors and cancer patients. Assay used: immunoSEQ multiplex PCR; TCRdb lists only in-frame clones, some missing. The sample yields roughly 49,000 clones, roughly nine tenths seen once. The CDR3 spans 12 residues. Germline V lookup: CDR1 SGHTA, CDR2 FQGNSA. V lost 1 base to trimming and J lost 8 bases, with 8 bases between them. This receptor was taken from a man aged 25 to 40 with colorectal cancer. This sequence joins TRBV7-2 and TRBJ1-2, with D uncertain. The sequenced material came from PBMCs. The CDR3 sequence: CASSLGRGGYTF. The CDR3 nucleotides read TGTGCCAGCAGCTTAGGTCGGGGAGGCTACACCTTC. The full variable domain, with the rest looked up from reference TRBV7-2 and TRBJ1-2, is GAGVSQSPSNKVTEKGKDVELRCDPISGHTALYWYRQSLGQGLEFLIYFQGNSAPDKSGLPSDRFSAERTGGSVSTLTIQRTQQEDSAVYLCASSLGRGGYTFGSGTRLTVV.